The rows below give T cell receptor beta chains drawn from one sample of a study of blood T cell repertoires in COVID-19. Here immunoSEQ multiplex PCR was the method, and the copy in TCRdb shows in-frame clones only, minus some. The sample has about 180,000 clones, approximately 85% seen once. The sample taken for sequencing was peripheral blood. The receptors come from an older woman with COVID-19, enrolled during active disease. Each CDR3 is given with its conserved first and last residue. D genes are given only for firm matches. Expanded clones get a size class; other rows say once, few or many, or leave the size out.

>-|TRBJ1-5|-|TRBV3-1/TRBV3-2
TGTGCCAGCAGCCTCGGACTCGGAGAGAATCAGCCCCAGCATTTT
CASSLGLGENQPQHF
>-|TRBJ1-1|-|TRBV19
TGTGCCAGTAGCCGAGGGGGGGCCCGGGGTTCCACTGAAGCTTTCTTT
CASSRGGARGSTEAFF
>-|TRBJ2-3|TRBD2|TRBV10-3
TGTGCCATCAGTCAACGACTAGCGGGAGATGATACGCAGTATTTT
CAISQRLAGDDTQYF
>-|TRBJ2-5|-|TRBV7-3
TGTGCCAGCAGCACGACAATGACGGAGACCCAGTACTTC
CASSTTMTETQYF
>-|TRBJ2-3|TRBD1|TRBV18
TGTGCCAGCTCACCATCGACAGGGTCGGATACGCAGTATTTT
CASSPSTGSDTQYF
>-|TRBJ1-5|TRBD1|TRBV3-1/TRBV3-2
TGTGCCAGCAGCCAAGACTACGGCAGGGGGCGATTTCAGCCCCAGCATTTT
CASSQDYGRGRFQPQHF
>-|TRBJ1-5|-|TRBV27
TGTGCCAGCAGGAGAGGGTTGAACAATCAGCCCCAGCATTTT
CASRRGLNNQPQHF
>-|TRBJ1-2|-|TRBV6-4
TGTGCCAGCAGTGCGCAACAGGGTATGGGTGGCTACACCTTC
CASSAQQGMGGYTF
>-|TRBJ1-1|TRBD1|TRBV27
TGTGCCAGCAGTTTCAGGGGGACCATGAACACTGAAGCTTTCTTT
CASSFRGTMNTEAFF
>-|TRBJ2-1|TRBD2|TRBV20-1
TGCAGTGCTAGTGCTCCTAGCGGGGGGCTGGGTGAGCAGTTCTTC
CSASAPSGGLGEQFF
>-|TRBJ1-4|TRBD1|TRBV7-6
TGTGCCAGCAGCACCCCGACAGGGCAGAATGAAAAACTGTTTTTT
CASSTPTGQNEKLFF
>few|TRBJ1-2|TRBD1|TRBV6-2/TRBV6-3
TGTGCCAGCAGTTACCAGGGGGCGCGAAATGGCTACACCTTC
CASSYQGARNGYTF
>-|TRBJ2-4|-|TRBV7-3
TGTGCCAGCAGCCTTAATGAACCCACAGTAGCCAAAAACATTCAGTACTTC
CASSLNEPTVAKNIQYF
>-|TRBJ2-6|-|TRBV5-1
TGCGCCAGCGACACGGGGGCTGGGGCCAACGTCCTGACTTTC
CASDTGAGANVLTF
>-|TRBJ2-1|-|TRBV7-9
TGTGCCAGCAGCCCACGAGGAGGGGCGTATGAGCAGTTCTTC
CASSPRGGAYEQFF
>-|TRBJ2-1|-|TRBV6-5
TGTGCCTCAGCAGGGGCTAATGAGCAGTTCTTC
CASAGANEQFF
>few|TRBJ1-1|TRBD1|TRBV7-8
TGTGCCAGCAGCTTAGGTGGGACAGGGAACACTGAAGCTTTCTTT
CASSLGGTGNTEAFF
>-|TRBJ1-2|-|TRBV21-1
TGTGCCAGCTACCTTTTTACAGGGGGCTTCTATGGCTACACCTTC
CASYLFTGGFYGYTF
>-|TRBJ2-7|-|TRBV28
TGTGCCAGCAGTTTCAGATCCGATCGCAGCTCCTACGAGCAGTACTTC
CASSFRSDRSSYEQYF
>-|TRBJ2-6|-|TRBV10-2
TGCGCCACCCGGGAGTTTGGGGCCAACGTCCTGACTTTC
CATREFGANVLTF
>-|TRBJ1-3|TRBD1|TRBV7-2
TGTGCCAGCAGCGTCTCGGGGACAGCCTCTGGAAACACCATATATTTT
CASSVSGTASGNTIYF
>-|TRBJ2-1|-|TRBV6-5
TGTGCCAGCAGTTACCTATCAGGGGAGCAGTTCTTC
CASSYLSGEQFF
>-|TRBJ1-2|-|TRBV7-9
TGTGCCAGCAGCGACCTGACAGCTGCTAACTATGGCTACACCTTC
CASSDLTAANYGYTF
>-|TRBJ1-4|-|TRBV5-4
TGTGCCAGCAGCCCTCAAACGGGGAAGAATGAAAAACTGTTTTTT
CASSPQTGKNEKLFF
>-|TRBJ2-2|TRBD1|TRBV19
TGTGCCAGTAGTATAGCCCAGCCCGGGACAGGGCCCGTCGCCGGGGAGCTGTTTTTT
CASSIAQPGTGPVAGELFF
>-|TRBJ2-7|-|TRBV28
TGTGCCAGCGCCCGGGGGATCTCCTACGAGCAGTACTTC
CASARGISYEQYF
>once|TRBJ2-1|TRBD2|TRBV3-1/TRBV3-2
TGTGCCAGCAGCCAAGTAGCGGGAAGCTCCTACAATGAGCAGTTCTTC
CASSQVAGSSYNEQFF
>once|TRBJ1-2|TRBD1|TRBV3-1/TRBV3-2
TGTGCCAGCAGCCAAGGCAGGGGGTGGGGCTACACCTTC
CASSQGRGWGYTF
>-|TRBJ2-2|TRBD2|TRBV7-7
TGTGCTAGCAGCTTAGCTACTAGCGGGGGTGTCGGGGAGCTGTTTTTT
CASSLATSGGVGELFF
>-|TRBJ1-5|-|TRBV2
TGTGCCAGCAGTGACGTCAGGGTTAATCAGCCCCAGCATTTT
CASSDVRVNQPQHF
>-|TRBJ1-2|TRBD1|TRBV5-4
TGTGCCAGCAGCTTGGGAGTGGTTGGACAGGGTAATGGCTACACCTTC
CASSLGVVGQGNGYTF
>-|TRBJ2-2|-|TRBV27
TGTGCCAGCAGTTTATTTAGGGCGGGCACCGGGGAGCTGTTTTTT
CASSLFRAGTGELFF